This entry lists 20 T cell receptor beta chains sequenced from one sample in a study of early T cells in non-severe SARS-CoV-2 infection. A single record per CDR3 protein comes from TCRdb applying MiXCR to the 5' RACE reads. Among about 30,000 distinct CDR3 sequences listed, 3% to 4% were seen once. Input material: whole blood. These receptors originate from an adult who was a healthcare worker with PCR-confirmed SARS-CoV-2 infection or an uninfected control (not recorded which).

The table lists this clonotype with many counts. J is TRBJ1-4 and V is TRBV30; 10 positions match TRBD1. The CDR3 has 13 amino acids. The V segment lost 6 bases and the J segment 5 bases; nucleotides outside the gene matches: 3. CDR1 is GTSNPN, CDR2 SVGIG, per germline (reference sequence). The CDR3 here is CACDRGQNEKLFF. The CDR3 DNA reads as TGTGCCTGCGACAGGGGGCAAAATGAAAAACTGTTTTTT.

This clonotype was found many times. The chain links TRBV3-1 to TRBJ1-1; D is perhaps TRBD1 (6 bases). V lost 4 bases to trimming and J lost 0 bases, with 6 bases between them. Germline CDR1 is LGHDT and CDR2 is YNNKEL (reference sequence). This CDR3 region has 13 residues. CDR3: CASSRTVNTEAFF. As DNA, the CDR3 is TGTGCCAGCAGCCGGACAGTGAACACTGAAGCTTTCTTT.

This clonotype came up many times. V gene TRBV29-1 combines with J gene TRBJ2-7; 9 bases fit TRBD2. V trimming: 7 bases; J trimming: 2 bases; junction bases outside the gene matches: 6. CDR1 and CDR2 from the germline V gene are SQVTM and ANQGSEA. The length of the CDR3 is 13 residues. CDR3 loop: CSATSGRPYEQYF. For the CDR3, the DNA is TGCAGCGCCACAAGCGGGAGGCCCTACGAGCAGTACTTC.

Many counts were recorded for this clonotype. V and J are TRBV5-8 and TRBJ2-3; D is undetermined. The CDR3 is 13 residues long. The ends were cut back, 0 bases at V and 6 bases at J, with 8 bases in the middle. The germline V gene has CDR1 SGHTS and CDR2 YDEGEE. The DNA for the CDR3 is TGTGCCAGCAGCTTGGTGGAAACGGATACGCAGTATTTT. It codes for CASSLVETDTQYF.

This clonotype was counted many times. The CDR3 bases are TGCGCCAGATACACGGGACCCGCTGGAAACACCATATATTTT. This encodes CARYTGPAGNTIYF. V gene TRBV10-2 combines with J gene TRBJ1-3; the D gene is possibly TRBD1 (5 bases). The CDR3 spans 14 residues. The V end was cut by 9 bases, the J end by 2 bases, with 14 bases between. Germline CDR1 WSHSY, CDR2 SAAADI.

In its sample, this clonotype was seen many times. The chain uses TRBV7-9 and TRBJ2-3; 7 bases align to TRBD2. The CDR3 contains 17 residues. Germline trimming cut 5 bases from V and 7 bases from J; bases unmatched to any gene: 18. CDR1 is SEHNR, CDR2 FQNEAQ, per germline (reference sequence). CDR3 region: CASSPTRASGPGNTQYF. CDR3 nucleotide sequence: TGTGCCAGCAGCCCTACCCGGGCTAGCGGCCCGGGGAATACGCAGTATTTT.

This clonotype has a handful of counts. The chain recombines TRBV5-5 with TRBJ1-1, with 7 bases fitting TRBD1. This CDR3 is 15 amino acids long. The ends lost 4 bases at V and 2 bases at J; junction bases unmatched: 8. The V gene's germline CDR1 is SGHKS and CDR2 YYEKEE (reference sequence). CDR3 coding DNA: TGTGCCAGCAGCACCGGCCAGGGGGTTAACACTGAAGCTTTCTTT. Protein sequence: CASSTGQGVNTEAFF.

This clonotype was seen at least ten times. V and J are TRBV7-3 and TRBJ2-5; no clear D. The V gene's germline CDR1 is SGHTA and CDR2 FQGTGA. V was pared by 5 bases and J by 1 base, with 8 bases between. The CDR3 extends over 13 amino acids. CDR3 in DNA: TGTGCCAGCAGCACCGGACCCCAAGAGACCCAGTACTTC. This gives the protein CASSTGPQETQYF.

For this clonotype: This could be a read error, since a much larger clone is one nucleotide away. A read error is likely, as this CDR3 ends without the conserved phenylalanine or tryptophan. CDR3 loop: CATSGVNTEAFL. For the CDR3, the DNA is TGTGCCACCAGTGGGGTGAACACTGAAGCTTTCCTT. This sequence joins TRBV24-1 and TRBJ1-1; D is unclear. V was trimmed by 5 bases and J by 0 bases, leaving 3 bases between them. Per the germline V gene, CDR1 is KGHDR and CDR2 is SFDVKD. There are 12 residues in the CDR3.

This clonotype came up many times. The chain links TRBV7-3 to TRBJ2-3; the D is unclear. Trimming removed 1 base from V and 3 bases from J, with 8 bases in between. Germline V CDR1 and CDR2: SGHTA, FQGTGA. This CDR3 has 14 amino acids. This chain's CDR3 is CASSLKFPTDTQYF. CDR3 nucleotide sequence: TGTGCCAGCAGCTTAAAGTTCCCGACAGATACGCAGTATTTT.

This clonotype has a count of ten or more. V is TRBV4-1 and J is TRBJ2-4, with 8 bases fitting TRBD2. J lost 1 base, V lost 7 bases, and 6 bases had no gene match. This CDR3 has 15 residues. Germline V gene lookup returns CDR1 MGHRA and CDR2 YSYEKL. The CDR3 protein is CASTAGGTAKNIQYF. The CDR3 bases are TGCGCCAGCACTGCGGGAGGTACGGCCAAAAACATTCAGTACTTC.

This clonotype was seen ten or more times. This sequence joins TRBV19 and TRBJ1-1; D remains unclear. Trimming shortened V by 3 bases and J by 6 bases, and 11 bases separated the two germline ends. The CDR3 runs 13 residues. Germline V CDR1 and CDR2: LNHDA, SQIVND (reference sequence). CDR3 sequence reads: CASSIRNWAEAFF. CDR3 DNA: TGTGCCAGTAGTATTCGTAATTGGGCTGAAGCTTTCTTT.

This clonotype has at least ten counts. The chain links TRBV11-2 to TRBJ1-1, with 7 bases matching TRBD1. This CDR3 has 14 residues. Per the germline V gene, CDR1 is SGHAT and CDR2 is FQNNGV. Trimming removed 8 bases from V and 5 bases from J; junction bases left unmatched: 11. The CDR3 reads CASQQTTGPTEAFF. The CDR3 DNA sequence: TGTGCCAGCCAACAAACGACAGGGCCGACTGAAGCTTTCTTT.

Ten or more counts support this clonotype. V is TRBV11-2 and J is TRBJ2-1; no reliable D call. Trimming left V 0 bases short and J 6 bases short, with 6 bases between. This CDR3 region has 13 residues. Germline V gene sequence: CDR1 SGHAT, CDR2 FQNNGV. The DNA of the CDR3 is TGTGCCAGCAGCTTAGATGGTTTCAATGAGCAGTTCTTC. This translates into CASSLDGFNEQFF. The whole variable domain, filled in from reference TRBV11-2 and TRBJ2-1, reads EAGVAQSPRYKIIEKRQSVAFWCNPISGHATLYWYQQILGQGPKLLIQFQNNGVVDDSQLPKDRFSAERLKGVDSTLKIQPAKLEDSAVYLCASSLDGFNEQFFGPGTRLTVL.

V is TRBV6-2 or TRBV6-3 and J is TRBJ2-2, with D possibly matching TRBD2 (7 bases). Germline CDR1 MNHEY, CDR2 SVGEGT. The CDR3 totals 15 residues. V shed 6 bases and J shed 3 bases, with 14 bases lying between them. The CDR3 nucleotides are TGTGCCAGCAGCCCGGGGGGCTGGGACACCGGGGAGCTGTTTTTT. The encoded protein is CASSPGGWDTGELFF.

There are many counts of this clonotype. This chain links TRBV24-1 with TRBJ2-2; possibly TRBD1 or TRBD2 for D (5 bases each). This CDR3 has 14 residues. Germline-derived CDR1 and CDR2 are KGHDR and SFDVKD. V lost 2 bases and J 8 bases, leaving 11 bases between the germline ends. Here the CDR3 reads CATSDYPGTGELFF. The CDR3 DNA is TGTGCCACCAGTGATTACCCCGGGACGGGGGAGCTGTTTTTT.

This clonotype was seen at least ten times. V usage is TRBV11-1 and J usage is TRBJ1-4; no firm D call. CDR1 and CDR2 from the germline V gene are SGHAT and FQDESV (reference sequence). The CDR3 spans 15 residues. V was clipped by 6 bases and J by 4 bases, with 15 bases between them. The CDR3 loop is CASSYQDGLNEKLFF. In nucleotides, the CDR3 is TGTGCCAGCAGTTACCAAGACGGCCTTAATGAAAAACTGTTTTTT. The complete variable domain, with remaining parts taken from reference TRBV11-1 and TRBJ1-4, reads EAEVAQSPRYKITEKSQAVAFWCDPISGHATLYWYRQILGQGPELLVQFQDESVVDDSQLPKDRFSAERLKGVDSTLKIQPAELGDSAMYLCASSYQDGLNEKLFFGSGTQLSVL.

This clonotype was detected ten times or more. The J gene is TRBJ2-1, the V gene TRBV27, with no clear D. The CDR3 totals 15 residues. Germline CDR1 MNHEY, CDR2 SMNVEV (reference sequence). V dropped 5 bases and J dropped 3 bases, with 14 bases sitting between them. CDR3 amino acids: CASSPFRLHYNEQFF. In DNA, the CDR3 is TGTGCCAGCAGTCCCTTCCGCCTACACTACAATGAGCAGTTCTTC.

The table lists this clonotype with many counts. V usage is TRBV7-2 and J usage is TRBJ1-3, with a possible D match to TRBD1 (5 bases). CDR3 length: 13 residues. V dropped 4 bases and J dropped 4 bases, with 8 bases sitting between them. Germline CDR1 reads SGHTA; CDR2 reads FQGNSA. For the CDR3, the DNA is TGTGCCAGCAGCTCGTACAGGGGAAACACCATATATTTT. It translates to CASSSYRGNTIYF. The full variable domain, rest sourced from reference TRBV7-2 and TRBJ1-3, is GAGVSQSPSNKVTEKGKDVELRCDPISGHTALYWYRQSLGQGLEFLIYFQGNSAPDKSGLPSDRFSAERTGGSVSTLTIQRTQQEDSAVYLCASSSYRGNTIYFGEGSWLTVV.

This clonotype qualifies as medium-sized. The chain carries TRBV27 and TRBJ1-5; no firm D call. V was cut by 6 bases and J by 1 base, with 10 bases left in between. The germline V gene has CDR1 MNHEY and CDR2 SMNVEV (reference sequence). CDR3 size: 14 residues. Written as DNA, the CDR3 is TGTGCCAGCAGCCCAACTGGGAGCAATCAGCCCCAGCATTTT. Translation: CASSPTGSNQPQHF.